The 23 T cell receptor beta chains listed next were all sequenced from one sample in a study of blood T cell repertoires in COVID-19 (dated by TCRdb to 2019 to 2021). Library method: the immunoSEQ multiplex PCR assay. The table was pulled from immuneACCESS by TCRdb, which kept in-frame rearrangements only. Such tables lose some clones; where checked, under half of the loss comes from unresolved V genes, and the rest has no known cause. The table for this sample lists some 74,000 clones; around 85% of them were counted only once. The ten largest make up roughly a tenth of the sample. The sequenced material came from peripheral blood. Receptors originate from a woman between 50 and 59 years old with acute or convalescent COVID-19.

The V and J genes are TRBV10-3 and TRBJ1-1; maybe TRBD1 (5 bases). The germline V gene has CDR1 ENHRY and CDR2 SYGVKD. The CDR3 has 15 amino acids. Deletions cut 7 bases from V and 1 base from J, with 16 bases between. CDR3 region: CAINRDGAANTEAFF. Written as DNA, the CDR3 is TGTGCCATCAACAGAGATGGGGCGGCGAACACTGAAGCTTTCTTT.

The CDR3 nucleotides are TGTGCCTGGAGTGCCCCGGTGGCGGGGGGGCGCAATGAGCAGTTCTTC. Amino acid sequence: CAWSAPVAGGRNEQFF. This rearrangement joins TRBV30 to TRBJ2-1; 9 bases line up with TRBD2. J lost 6 bases, V lost 1 base, and 10 bases had no gene match. The CDR3 consists of 16 residues. Germline CDR1 is GTSNPN and CDR2 is SVGIG (reference sequence).

The V gene is TRBV7-3, the J gene TRBJ2-3, with 8 bases that match TRBD2. Per the germline V gene, CDR1 is SGHTA and CDR2 is FQGTGA. V shed 5 bases and J 7 bases; nucleotides not matched to a gene: 5. The CDR3 sequence is 13 residues long. For the CDR3, the DNA is TGTGCCAGCAGCCCCGGGGGGGGGCATACGCAGTATTTT. It encodes CASSPGGGHTQYF.

This clone was picked up one time. The chain uses TRBV7-3 and TRBJ2-1; D possibly corresponds to TRBD2 (5 bases). V shed 3 bases and J shed 5 bases, with 8 bases lying between them. This CDR3 comprises 13 residues. Per germline, CDR1 SGHTA and CDR2 FQGTGA. The CDR3 here is CASSFARDNEQFF. The CDR3 nucleotides are TGTGCCAGCAGCTTTGCGAGGGACAATGAGCAGTTCTTC. Complete variable domain (other parts from reference TRBV7-3 and TRBJ2-1): GAGVSQTPSNKVTEKGKYVELRCDPISGHTALYWYRQSLGQGPEFLIYFQGTGAADDSGLPNDRFFAVRPEGSVSTLKIQRTERGDSAVYLCASSFARDNEQFFGPGTRLTVL.

This clone was seen once. One end of the junction does not line up with germline, which may come from a read error. This chain links TRBV10-1 with TRBJ2-7; TRBD1 is a possible D gene (5 bases). Germline lookup yields CDR1 WNHNN and CDR2 SYGVQD (reference sequence). The CDR3 has 10 amino acids. CDR3 residues: CARIDADKFF. Written as DNA, the CDR3 is TGCGCCCGTATCGATGCGGACAAGTTCTTC.

The gene calls are TRBV6-1 and TRBJ2-1; D not resolved. V lost 2 bases, J lost 8 bases, and 10 bases lay in between. The length of the CDR3 is 13 residues. In germline, CDR1 is MNHNS, CDR2 SASEGT. The CDR3 DNA is TGTGCCAGCAGTGAAACGGGTCGGGATGAGCAGTTCTTC. Amino acids: CASSETGRDEQFF.

This chain links TRBV19 with TRBJ1-5; unclear D gene. CDR1 is LNHDA and CDR2 is SQIVND in the germline V gene (reference sequence). There are 14 residues in the CDR3. Trimming stripped 2 bases from V and 0 bases from J, with 5 bases between. In DNA, the CDR3 is TGTGCCAGTAGTATAATGTATAGCAATCAGCCCCAGCATTTT. This sequence encodes CASSIMYSNQPQHF.

The chain joins TRBV7-9 to TRBJ2-7; 8 bases fit TRBD1. CDR1 and CDR2 (germline): SEHNR, FQNEAQ (reference sequence). V was pared by 1 base and J by 2 bases, with 16 bases of the junction left unmatched. The CDR3 spans 19 residues. The CDR3 bases are TGTGCCAGCAGCTTAGAGGAGGACAGGGAAGCGTTAGAGCCCTACGAGCAGTACTTC. Amino acid sequence: CASSLEEDREALEPYEQYF.

This sequence joins TRBV7-2 and TRBJ2-5; perhaps TRBD2 as D (6 bases). The CDR3 length is 18 residues. Germline CDR1 and CDR2: SGHTA and FQGNSA. V was pared by 2 bases and J by 3 bases, with 22 bases between. CDR3 DNA: TGTGCCAGCAGCTTAAATCCCGCACTAGCATACAAAAAAGAGACCCAGTACTTC. Protein product: CASSLNPALAYKKETQYF.

This chain connects TRBV28 to TRBJ2-7, with TRBD1 matching over 10 bases. This CDR3 is 15 amino acids long. Looked up from germline, CDR1 is MDHEN and CDR2 is SYDVKM. Trimming at V came to 3 bases and at J to 3 bases, leaving 5 bases not matched to a gene. The CDR3 here is CASSFSTGGFYEQYF. The CDR3 region has the DNA TGTGCCAGCAGTTTTTCGACAGGGGGCTTCTACGAGCAGTACTTC.

This rearrangement joins TRBV7-8 to TRBJ1-5; 7 bases fit TRBD1. The CDR3 totals 15 residues. V was clipped by 2 bases and J by 6 bases; unmatched bases: 7. Looked up from germline, CDR1 is SGHVS and CDR2 is FQNEAQ. CDR3 DNA: TGTGCCAGCAGCTTATGGGACAGCCGAATTCAGCCCCAGCATTTT. Protein product: CASSLWDSRIQPQHF.

The chain is built from TRBV21-1 and TRBJ2-1; no DNA check was done on the table's D call, TRBD2. TRBV21-1 is reported as a pseudogene. This CDR3 has 11 amino acids. The CDR3 DNA follows: TGTGCCCCCCCCCGGGGGAATGAGCAGTTCTTC. Its protein is CAPPRGNEQFF.

This sequence joins TRBV5-1 and TRBJ2-3, with 8 bases fitting TRBD2. Unmatched junction bases numbered 11, after V lost 3 bases and J lost 5 bases. Germline V gene sequence: CDR1 SGHRS, CDR2 YFSETQ. CDR3 length: 16 residues. The CDR3 sequence is CASSSVAGHGGDTQYF. The CDR3 DNA follows: TGCGCCAGCAGCTCCGTAGCGGGACACGGGGGAGATACGCAGTATTTT.

This clone appeared a few times. A junction boundary mismatches the germline segment, possibly from a read error. The genes are TRBV3-1 (or the pseudogene TRBV3-2) and TRBJ1-1, with D possibly being TRBD1 (6 bases). The CDR3 contains 14 residues. Per the germline V gene, CDR1 is LGHDT and CDR2 is YNNKEL (reference sequence). The CDR3 reads CASRQVGQPNEAFF. For the CDR3, the DNA is TGTGCCAGCAGGCAAGTAGGACAGCCCAATGAAGCTTTCTTT.

The gene calls are TRBV18 and TRBJ2-7; perhaps TRBD1 as D (6 bases). V was shortened by 2 bases and J by 2 bases, with 16 bases between the two germline ends. The CDR3 is made up of 16 amino acids. The germline gives CDR1 KGHSH, CDR2 LQKENI. CDR3 region: CASSPRSRGPPYEQYF. In DNA form, the CDR3 reads TGTGCCAGCTCACCAAGGTCCAGGGGACCTCCCTACGAGCAGTACTTC.

J is TRBJ2-7 and V is TRBV7-9; D is unresolved. The CDR3 has 14 amino acids. Trimming cost V 5 bases and J 3 bases, with 14 bases left between them. CDR1 is SEHNR and CDR2 is FQNEAQ in the germline V gene (reference sequence). The CDR3 coding sequence is TGTGCCAGCAGCCCTACCATCCTTGTCTACGAGCAGTACTTC. Its protein is CASSPTILVYEQYF. Based on the CDR3 plus reference TRBV7-9 and TRBJ2-7, the full variable domain is DTGVSQNPRHKITKRGQNVTFRCDPISEHNRLYWYRQTLGQGPEFLTYFQNEAQLEKSRLLSDRFSAERPKGSFSTLEIQRTEQGDSAMYLCASSPTILVYEQYFGPGTRLTVT.

This rearrangement joins TRBV7-2 to TRBJ1-1, with 7 bases identical to TRBD1. The CDR3 spans 13 residues. CDR1 and CDR2 (germline): SGHTA, FQGNSA. V dropped 5 bases and J dropped 9; count of bases not matched to a gene: 9. The CDR3 here is CASSRPGQDQAFF. The CDR3 DNA sequence: TGTGCCAGCAGCCGGCCTGGACAGGATCAAGCTTTCTTT.

This chain connects TRBV5-5 to TRBJ1-5; D remains ambiguous. Germline V gene lookup returns CDR1 SGHKS and CDR2 YYEKEE (reference sequence). Trimming shortened V by 1 base and J by 5 bases, and 7 bases separated the two germline ends. This CDR3 region has 13 residues. This chain's CDR3 is CASSLTDDQPQHF. CDR3 sequence (DNA): TGTGCCAGCAGCTTGACAGATGATCAGCCCCAGCATTTT. The full variable domain, with the rest looked up from reference TRBV5-5 and TRBJ1-5, is DAGVTQSPTHLIKTRGQQVTLRCSPISGHKSVSWYQQVLGQGPQFIFQYYEKEERGRGNFPDRFSARQFPNYSSELNVNALLLGDSALYLCASSLTDDQPQHFGDGTRLSIL.

The chain uses TRBV5-1 and TRBJ1-1, with D possibly being TRBD1 (6 bases). V lost 4 bases and J lost 4, with 17 bases in between. Germline V gene sequence: CDR1 SGHRS, CDR2 YFSETQ. The CDR3 extends over 15 amino acids. The CDR3 sequence: CASSTRTAPATEAFF. The CDR3 DNA is TGCGCCAGCAGCACCAGGACAGCCCCGGCCACTGAAGCTTTCTTT.

The chain recombines TRBV27 with TRBJ2-2, with D perhaps matching TRBD2 (5 bases). The CDR3 totals 14 residues. Trimming stripped 8 bases from V and 1 base from J, with 11 bases between. Germline CDR1 and CDR2: MNHEY and SMNVEV (reference sequence). CDR3 loop: CASGSGVNTGELFF. DNA of the CDR3: TGTGCCAGCGGGTCCGGGGTGAACACCGGGGAGCTGTTTTTT.

This rearrangement joins TRBV27 to TRBJ2-5; 8 nucleotides align to TRBD2. Germline V lookup: CDR1 MNHEY, CDR2 SMNVEV (reference sequence). V shed 7 bases, J shed 4 bases, and the junction held 11 bases outside the gene matches. This CDR3 is built from 15 residues. This CDR3 reads CASKATGGPLETQYF. As DNA, the CDR3 is TGTGCCAGCAAAGCGACGGGAGGGCCTCTAGAGACCCAGTACTTC.

This clone came up a few times. The CDR3 region is CASSPQTGNGYTF. Written as DNA, the CDR3 is TGTGCCAGCAGTCCCCAGACAGGGAACGGCTACACCTTC. The chain has TRBV12-3 or TRBV12-4 and TRBJ1-2; TRBD1 matches at 7 bases. J lost 8 bases, V lost 5 bases, and 8 bases had no gene match. The CDR3 runs 13 residues.

The V and J genes are TRBV5-4 and TRBJ1-3; D not certain. Per germline, CDR1 SGHNT and CDR2 YYREEE (reference sequence). This CDR3 is built from 15 residues. Between the trimmed V and J ends, which lost 0 bases and 0 bases, there was a span of 7 bases. The DNA for the CDR3 is TGTGCCAGCAGCTTGGACACGTTCTCTGGAAACACCATATATTTT. The encoded protein is CASSLDTFSGNTIYF.